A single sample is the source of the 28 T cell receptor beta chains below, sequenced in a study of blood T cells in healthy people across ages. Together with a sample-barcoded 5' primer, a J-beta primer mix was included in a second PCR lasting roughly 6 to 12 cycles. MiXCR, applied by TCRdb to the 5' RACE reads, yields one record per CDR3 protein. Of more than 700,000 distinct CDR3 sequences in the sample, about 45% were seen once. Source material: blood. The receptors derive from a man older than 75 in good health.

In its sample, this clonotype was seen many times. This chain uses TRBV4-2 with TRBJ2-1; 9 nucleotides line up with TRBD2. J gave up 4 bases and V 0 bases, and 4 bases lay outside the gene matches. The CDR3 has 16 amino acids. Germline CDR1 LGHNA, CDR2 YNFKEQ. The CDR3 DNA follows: TGTGCCAGCAGCCAAGATACTAGCGGGCTATACAATGAGCAGTTCTTC. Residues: CASSQDTSGLYNEQFF.

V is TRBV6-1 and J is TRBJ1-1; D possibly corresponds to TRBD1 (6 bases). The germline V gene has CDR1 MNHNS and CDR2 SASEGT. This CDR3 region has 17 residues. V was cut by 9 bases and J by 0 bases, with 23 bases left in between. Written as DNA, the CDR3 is TGTGCCAGTACAGAACGGACAGTGGAGCCCATGAACACTGAAGCTTTCTTT. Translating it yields CASTERTVEPMNTEAFF.

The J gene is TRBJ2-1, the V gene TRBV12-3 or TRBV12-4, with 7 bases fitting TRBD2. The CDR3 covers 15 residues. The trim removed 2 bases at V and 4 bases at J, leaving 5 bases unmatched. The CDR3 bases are TGTGCCAGCAGTTTACTGGGACTACATTACAATGAGCAGTTCTTC. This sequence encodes CASSLLGLHYNEQFF.

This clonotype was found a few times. Here the CDR3 DNA reads TGTGCCAGCAGTTTAAAAGGGACAGTCTACGAGCAGTACTTC. Its protein product is CASSLKGTVYEQYF. The chain combines TRBV27 with TRBJ2-7; 7 bases are a match to TRBD1. From germline, CDR1 is MNHEY and CDR2 SMNVEV (reference sequence). With V trimmed by 2 bases and J by 3 bases, 4 bases remained unmatched. The CDR3 runs to 14 residues.

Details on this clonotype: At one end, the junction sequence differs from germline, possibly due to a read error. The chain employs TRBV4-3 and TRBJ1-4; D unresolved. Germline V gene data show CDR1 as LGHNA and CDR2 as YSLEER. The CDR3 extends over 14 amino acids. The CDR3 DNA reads TGCGCCAGCACCCAAGAGATCGGGAATGAAAAACTGTTTTTT. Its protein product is CASTQEIGNEKLFF.

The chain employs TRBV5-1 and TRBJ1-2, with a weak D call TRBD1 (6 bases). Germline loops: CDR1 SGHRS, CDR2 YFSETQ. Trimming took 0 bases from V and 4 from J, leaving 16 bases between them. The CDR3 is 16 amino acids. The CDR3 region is CASSLAYGQPLYGYTF. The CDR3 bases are TGCGCCAGCAGCTTGGCCTACGGACAGCCTCTCTATGGCTACACCTTC.

CDR3 sequence (DNA): TGTGCCAGCAGTGAAGAATCCTACAATGAGCAGTTCTTC. It specifies CASSEESYNEQFF. The chain employs TRBV2 and TRBJ2-1; D gene uncertain. CDR3 length: 13 amino acids. The germline gives CDR1 SNHLY, CDR2 FYNNEI. Deletions cut 1 base from V and 1 base from J, with 2 bases between. The entire variable domain, with the rest obtained from reference TRBV2 and TRBJ2-1, is as follows: EPEVTQTPSHQVTQMGQEVILRCVPISNHLYFYWYRQILGQKVEFLVSFYNNEISEKSEIFDDQFSVERPDGSNFTLKIRSTKLEDSAMYFCASSEESYNEQFFGPGTRLTVL.

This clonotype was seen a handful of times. CDR3 sequence (DNA): TGCAGTGCTACCCGGGGCGGCGGGAGGGATTTCCGCACAGATACGCAGTATTTT. Its protein product is CSATRGGGRDFRTDTQYF. The rearrangement links TRBV20-1 to TRBJ2-3; 9 bases are shared with TRBD2. This CDR3 region has 18 residues. Germline CDR1 and CDR2: DFQATT and SNEGSKA (reference sequence). With 4 bases clipped from V and 1 base from J, the junction kept 15 bases outside the gene matches.

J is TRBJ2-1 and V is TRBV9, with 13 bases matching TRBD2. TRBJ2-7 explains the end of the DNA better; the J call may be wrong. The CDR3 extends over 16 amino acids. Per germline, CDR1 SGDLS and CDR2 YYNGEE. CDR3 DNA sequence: TGTGCCAGCAGCCCGCCTAGGACTAGCGGGAGAACCGAGCAGTACTTC. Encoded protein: CASSPPRTSGRTEQYF.

CDR3 region: CASSQEGGSGDTQYF. Written as DNA, the CDR3 is TGTGCCAGCAGCCAAGAAGGAGGGAGCGGAGATACGCAGTATTTT. The V and J genes are TRBV6-6 and TRBJ2-3, with a tentative D call TRBD2 (6 bases). Germline loops: CDR1 MNHNY, CDR2 SVGAGI (reference sequence). V shed 6 bases and J shed 5 bases, with 18 bases lying between them. The length of the CDR3 is 15 residues.

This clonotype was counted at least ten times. The CDR3 loop is CSARGRETSNEQFF. As DNA, the CDR3 is TGCAGTGCTAGAGGCCGTGAGACAAGCAATGAGCAGTTCTTC. This sequence joins TRBV20-1 and TRBJ2-1; no definite D call. CDR3 length: 14 amino acids. In germline, CDR1 is DFQATT, CDR2 SNEGSKA (reference sequence). Trimming took 1 base from V and 6 from J, leaving 13 bases between them.

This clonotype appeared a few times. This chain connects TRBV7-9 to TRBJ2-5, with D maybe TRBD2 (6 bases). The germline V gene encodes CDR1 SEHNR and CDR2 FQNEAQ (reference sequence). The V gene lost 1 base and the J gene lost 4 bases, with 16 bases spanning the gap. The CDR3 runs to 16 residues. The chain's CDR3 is CASSLERALEGETQYF. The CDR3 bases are TGTGCCAGCAGCTTAGAGCGGGCGTTAGAAGGAGAGACCCAGTACTTC.

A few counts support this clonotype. CDR3: CSAQGTLYEQYF. The CDR3 bases are TGCAGTGCCCAGGGGACTCTCTACGAGCAGTACTTC. The V and J genes are TRBV20-1 and TRBJ2-7; D is perhaps TRBD1 or TRBD2 (6 bases each). The CDR3 runs to 12 residues. Germline CDR1 and CDR2: DFQATT and SNEGSKA (reference sequence). The V gene lost 6 bases and the J gene lost 3 bases, with 12 bases spanning the gap.

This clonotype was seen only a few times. CDR3 protein: CASSALGTYNSPLHF. The CDR3 DNA follows: TGTGCCAGCAGTGCTCTCGGGACCTATAATTCACCCCTCCACTTT. V and J are TRBV27 and TRBJ1-6; D remains unclear. Germline CDR1 MNHEY, CDR2 SMNVEV (reference sequence). This CDR3 comprises 15 residues. Trimming removed 5 bases at V and 2 bases at J, with 10 bases between.

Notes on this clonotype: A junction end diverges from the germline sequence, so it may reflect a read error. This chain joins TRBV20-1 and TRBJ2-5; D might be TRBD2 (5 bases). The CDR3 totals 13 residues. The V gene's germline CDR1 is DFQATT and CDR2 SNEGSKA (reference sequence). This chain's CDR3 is CSARGQGSQTQYF. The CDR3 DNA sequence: TGCAGTGCAAGAGGTCAAGGGAGCCAGACCCAGTACTTC.

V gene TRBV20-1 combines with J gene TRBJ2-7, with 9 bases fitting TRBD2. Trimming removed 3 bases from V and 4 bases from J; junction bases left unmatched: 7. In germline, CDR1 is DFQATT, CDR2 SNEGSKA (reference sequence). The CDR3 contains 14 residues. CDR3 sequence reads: CSARLAGVLYEQYF. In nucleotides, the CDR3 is TGCAGTGCTAGGTTAGCGGGAGTACTGTACGAGCAGTACTTC.

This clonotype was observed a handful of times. The CDR3 nucleotides read TGTGCCACCAGCCTAAGCCGGGACAGAGATTACGAGCAGTACTTC. Translating gives CATSLSRDRDYEQYF. The chain recombines TRBV24-1 with TRBJ2-7, with TRBD1 matching 7 bases. J was trimmed by 4 bases and V by 7 bases; bases with no gene match: 12. The CDR3 sequence is 15 residues long. Germline V lookup: CDR1 KGHDR, CDR2 SFDVKD.

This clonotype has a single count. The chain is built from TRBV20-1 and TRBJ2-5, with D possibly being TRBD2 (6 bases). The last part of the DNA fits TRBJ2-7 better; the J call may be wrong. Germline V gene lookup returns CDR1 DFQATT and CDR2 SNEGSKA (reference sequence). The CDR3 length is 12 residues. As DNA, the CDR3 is TGCAGTGCTAGAGAGGGGGGTACCGAGCAGTACTTC. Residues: CSAREGGTEQYF.

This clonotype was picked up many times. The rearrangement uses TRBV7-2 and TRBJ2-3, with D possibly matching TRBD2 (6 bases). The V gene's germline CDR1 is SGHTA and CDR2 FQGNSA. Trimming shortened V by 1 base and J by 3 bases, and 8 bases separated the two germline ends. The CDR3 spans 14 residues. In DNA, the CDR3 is TGTGCCAGCAGCTTAGACGGGAGAACAGATACGCAGTATTTT. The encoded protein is CASSLDGRTDTQYF.

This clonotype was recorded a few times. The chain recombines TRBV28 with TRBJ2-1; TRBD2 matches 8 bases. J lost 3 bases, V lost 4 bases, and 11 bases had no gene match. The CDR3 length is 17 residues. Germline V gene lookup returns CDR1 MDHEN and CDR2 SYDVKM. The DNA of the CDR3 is TGTGCCAGCAGTTCTCCGATAGCGGGACCTTTCTACAATGAGCAGTTCTTC. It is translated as CASSSPIAGPFYNEQFF.

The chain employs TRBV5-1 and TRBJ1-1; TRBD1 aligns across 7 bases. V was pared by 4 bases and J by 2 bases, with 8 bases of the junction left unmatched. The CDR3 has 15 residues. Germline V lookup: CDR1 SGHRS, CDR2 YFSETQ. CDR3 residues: CASSIDRVQNTEAFF. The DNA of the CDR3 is TGCGCCAGCAGCATAGACAGGGTTCAAAACACTGAAGCTTTCTTT.

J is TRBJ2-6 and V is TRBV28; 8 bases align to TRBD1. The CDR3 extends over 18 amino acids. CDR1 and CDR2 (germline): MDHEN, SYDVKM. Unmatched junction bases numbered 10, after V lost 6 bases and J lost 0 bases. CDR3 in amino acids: CASSPWTGTSSGANVLTF. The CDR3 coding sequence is TGTGCCAGCAGCCCCTGGACAGGGACCTCCTCTGGGGCCAACGTCCTGACTTTC. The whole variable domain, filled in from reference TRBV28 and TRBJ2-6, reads DVKVTQSSRYLVKRTGEKVFLECVQDMDHENMFWYRQDPGLGLRLIYFSYDVKMKEKGDIPEGYSVSREKKERFSLILESASTNQTSMYLCASSPWTGTSSGANVLTFGAGSRLTVL.

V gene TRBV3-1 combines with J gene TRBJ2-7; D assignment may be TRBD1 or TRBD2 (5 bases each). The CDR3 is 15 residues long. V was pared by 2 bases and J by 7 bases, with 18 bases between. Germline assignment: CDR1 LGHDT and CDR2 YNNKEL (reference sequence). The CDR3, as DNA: TGTGCCAGCAGCCAACCCAGCCCAGGGACCTGGGAGCAGTACTTC. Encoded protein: CASSQPSPGTWEQYF.

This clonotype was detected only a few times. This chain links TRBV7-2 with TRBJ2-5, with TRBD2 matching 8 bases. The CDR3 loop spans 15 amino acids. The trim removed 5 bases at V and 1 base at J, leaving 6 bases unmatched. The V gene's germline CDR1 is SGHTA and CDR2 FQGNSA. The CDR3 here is CASSATGTSQETQYF. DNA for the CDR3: TGTGCCAGCAGCGCAACCGGGACTAGCCAAGAGACCCAGTACTTC.

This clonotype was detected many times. The CDR3 DNA is TGTGCCAGCAGCTTAGTTCGGTTAGAGACCCAGTACTTC. This codes for CASSLVRLETQYF. The rearrangement links TRBV7-2 to TRBJ2-5; D is ambiguous. CDR3 length equals 13 residues. Germline V gene sequence: CDR1 SGHTA, CDR2 FQGNSA. Trimming removed 1 base at V and 4 bases at J, with 7 bases between.

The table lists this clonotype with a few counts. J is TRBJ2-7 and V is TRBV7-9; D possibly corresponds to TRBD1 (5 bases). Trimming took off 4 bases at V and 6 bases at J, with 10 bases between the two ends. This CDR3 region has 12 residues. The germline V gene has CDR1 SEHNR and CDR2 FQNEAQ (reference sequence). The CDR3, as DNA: TGTGCCAGCAGCTCGGACAATTTCGAGCAGTACTTC. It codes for CASSSDNFEQYF.

This CDR3 reads CASSSTGEYRQPQHF. DNA for the CDR3: TGTGCCAGCAGCTCAACAGGGGAGTACAGGCAGCCCCAGCATTTT. This chain uses TRBV7-2 with TRBJ1-5, with 7 bases identical to TRBD1. Germline V gives CDR1 SGHTA, CDR2 FQGNSA. Trimming removed 4 bases from V and 7 bases from J; junction bases left unmatched: 10. This CDR3 region has 15 residues.

CDR3 bases: TGTGCCATCAGACACGGACAAGCCTACGAGCAGTACTTC. Residues: CAIRHGQAYEQYF. V gene TRBV10-3 combines with J gene TRBJ2-7, with D perhaps matching TRBD1 (5 bases). This CDR3 is 13 amino acids long. The germline gives CDR1 ENHRY, CDR2 SYGVKD. Trimming stripped 6 bases from V and 2 bases from J, with 11 bases between.